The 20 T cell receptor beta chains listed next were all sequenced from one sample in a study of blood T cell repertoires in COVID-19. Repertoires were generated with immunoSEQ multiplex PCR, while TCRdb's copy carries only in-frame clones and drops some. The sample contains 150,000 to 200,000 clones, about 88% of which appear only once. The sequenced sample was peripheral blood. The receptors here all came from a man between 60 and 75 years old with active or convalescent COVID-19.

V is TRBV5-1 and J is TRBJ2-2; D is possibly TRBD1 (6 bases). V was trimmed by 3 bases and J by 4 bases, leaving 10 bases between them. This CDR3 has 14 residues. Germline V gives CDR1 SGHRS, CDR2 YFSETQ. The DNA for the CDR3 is TGCGCCAGCAGCTCCGGGACACTCACCGGGGAGCTGTTTTTT. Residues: CASSSGTLTGELFF.

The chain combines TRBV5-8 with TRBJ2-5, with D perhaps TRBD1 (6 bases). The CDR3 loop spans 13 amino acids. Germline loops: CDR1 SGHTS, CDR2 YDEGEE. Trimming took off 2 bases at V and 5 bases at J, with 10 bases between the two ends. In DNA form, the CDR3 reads TGTGCCAGCAGCTTACAGGGTAGGGAGACCCAGTACTTC. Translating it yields CASSLQGRETQYF.

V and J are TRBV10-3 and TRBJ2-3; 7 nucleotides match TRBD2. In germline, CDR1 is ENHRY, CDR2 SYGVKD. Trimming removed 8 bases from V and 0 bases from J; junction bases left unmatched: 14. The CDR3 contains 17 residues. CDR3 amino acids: CAILAAQRGASTDTQYF. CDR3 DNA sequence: TGTGCCATCCTCGCCGCCCAGCGGGGAGCTAGCACAGATACGCAGTATTTT.

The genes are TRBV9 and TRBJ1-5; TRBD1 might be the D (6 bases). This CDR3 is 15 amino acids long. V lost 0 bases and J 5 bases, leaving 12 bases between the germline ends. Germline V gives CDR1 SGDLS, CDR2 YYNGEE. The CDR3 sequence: CASSVGTGRDQPQHF. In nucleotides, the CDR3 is TGTGCCAGCAGCGTAGGTACAGGGAGGGATCAGCCCCAGCATTTT.

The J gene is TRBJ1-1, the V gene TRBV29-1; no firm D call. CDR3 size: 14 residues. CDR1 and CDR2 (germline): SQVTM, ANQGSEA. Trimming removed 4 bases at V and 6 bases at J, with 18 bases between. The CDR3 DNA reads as TGCAGCGTTGCTCCCCGCCCTGACAACTCTGAAGCTTTCTTT. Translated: CSVAPRPDNSEAFF.

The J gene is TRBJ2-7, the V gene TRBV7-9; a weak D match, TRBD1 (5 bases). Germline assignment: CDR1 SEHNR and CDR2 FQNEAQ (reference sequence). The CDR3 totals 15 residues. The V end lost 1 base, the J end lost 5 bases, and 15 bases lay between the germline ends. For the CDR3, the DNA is TGTGCCAGCAGCTTAGACGGGTCAGGGAACCACGAGCAGTACTTC. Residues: CASSLDGSGNHEQYF. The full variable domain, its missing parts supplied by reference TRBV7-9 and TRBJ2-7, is DTGVSQNPRHKITKRGQNVTFRCDPISEHNRLYWYRQTLGQGPEFLTYFQNEAQLEKSRLLSDRFSAERPKGSFSTLEIQRTEQGDSAMYLCASSLDGSGNHEQYFGPGTRLTVT.

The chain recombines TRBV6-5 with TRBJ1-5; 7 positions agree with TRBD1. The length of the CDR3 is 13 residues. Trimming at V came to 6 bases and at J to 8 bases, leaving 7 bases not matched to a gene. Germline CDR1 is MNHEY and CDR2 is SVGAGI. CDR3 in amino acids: CASRRQGKKPQHF. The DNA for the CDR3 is TGTGCCAGCAGAAGACAGGGCAAGAAGCCCCAGCATTTT.

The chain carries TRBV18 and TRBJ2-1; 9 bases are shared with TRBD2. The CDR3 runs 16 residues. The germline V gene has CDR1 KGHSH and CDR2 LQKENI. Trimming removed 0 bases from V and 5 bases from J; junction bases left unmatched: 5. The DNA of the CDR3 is TGTGCCAGCTCACCACCGAATAGCGGGAGTCACAATGAGCAGTTCTTC. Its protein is CASSPPNSGSHNEQFF. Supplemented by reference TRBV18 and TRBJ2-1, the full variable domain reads NAGVMQNPRHLVRRRGQEARLRCSPMKGHSHVYWYRQLPEEGLKFMVYLQKENIIDESGMPKERFSAEFPKEGPSILRIQQVVRGDSAAYFCASSPPNSGSHNEQFFGPGTRLTVL.

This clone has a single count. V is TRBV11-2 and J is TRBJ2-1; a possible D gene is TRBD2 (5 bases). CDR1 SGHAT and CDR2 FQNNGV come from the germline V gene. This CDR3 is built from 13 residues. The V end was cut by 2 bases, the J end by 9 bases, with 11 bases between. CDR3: CASSLSRESEQFF. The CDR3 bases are TGTGCCAGCAGCTTAAGCCGGGAAAGTGAGCAGTTCTTC.

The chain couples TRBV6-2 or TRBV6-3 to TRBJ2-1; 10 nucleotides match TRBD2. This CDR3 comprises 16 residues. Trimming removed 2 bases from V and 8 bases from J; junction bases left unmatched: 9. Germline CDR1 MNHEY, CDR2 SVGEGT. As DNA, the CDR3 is TGTGCCAGCAGTTACGCGAGCGGGAGGGCCTTCTATGAGCAGTTCTTC. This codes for CASSYASGRAFYEQFF.

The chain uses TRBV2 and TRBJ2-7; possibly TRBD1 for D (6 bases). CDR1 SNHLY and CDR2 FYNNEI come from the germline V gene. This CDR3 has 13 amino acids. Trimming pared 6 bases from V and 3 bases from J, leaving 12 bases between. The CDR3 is CASRDATGYEQYF. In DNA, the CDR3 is TGTGCCAGCAGAGATGCGACAGGCTACGAGCAGTACTTC.

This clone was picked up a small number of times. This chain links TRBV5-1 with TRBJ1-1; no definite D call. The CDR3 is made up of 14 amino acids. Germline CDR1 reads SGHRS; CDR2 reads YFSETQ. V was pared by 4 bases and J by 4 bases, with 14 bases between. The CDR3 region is CASSREGLGTEAFF. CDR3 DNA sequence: TGCGCCAGCAGCCGGGAGGGTTTAGGCACTGAAGCTTTCTTT.

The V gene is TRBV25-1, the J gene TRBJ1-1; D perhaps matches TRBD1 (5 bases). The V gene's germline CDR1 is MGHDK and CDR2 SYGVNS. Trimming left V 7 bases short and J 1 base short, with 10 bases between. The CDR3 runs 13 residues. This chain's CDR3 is CASNGGPNTEAFF. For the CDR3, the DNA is TGTGCCAGCAACGGGGGACCGAACACTGAAGCTTTCTTT.

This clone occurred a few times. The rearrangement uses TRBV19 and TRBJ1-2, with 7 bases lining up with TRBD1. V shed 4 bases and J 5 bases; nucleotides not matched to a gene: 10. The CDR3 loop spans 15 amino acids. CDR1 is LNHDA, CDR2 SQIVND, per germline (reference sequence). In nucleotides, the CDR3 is TGTGCCAGTAGTACCCAACTCGGGACAGTATATGGCTACACCTTC. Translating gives CASSTQLGTVYGYTF.

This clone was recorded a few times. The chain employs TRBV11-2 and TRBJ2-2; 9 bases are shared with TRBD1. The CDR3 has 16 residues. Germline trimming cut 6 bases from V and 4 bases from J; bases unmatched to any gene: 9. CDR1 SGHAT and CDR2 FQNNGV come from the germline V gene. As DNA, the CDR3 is TGTGCCAGCAGTCCTGGACAGGGGAGAGGCACCGGGGAGCTGTTTTTT. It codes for CASSPGQGRGTGELFF.

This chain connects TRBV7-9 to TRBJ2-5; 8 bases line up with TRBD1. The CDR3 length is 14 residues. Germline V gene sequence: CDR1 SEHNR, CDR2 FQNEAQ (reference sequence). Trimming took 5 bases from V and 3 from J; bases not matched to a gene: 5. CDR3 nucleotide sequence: TGTGCCAGCAGCCGGACAGGGATCGAAGAGACCCAGTACTTC. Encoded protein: CASSRTGIEETQYF. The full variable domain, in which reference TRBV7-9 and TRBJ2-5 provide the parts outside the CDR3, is DTGVSQNPRHKITKRGQNVTFRCDPISEHNRLYWYRQTLGQGPEFLTYFQNEAQLEKSRLLSDRFSAERPKGSFSTLEIQRTEQGDSAMYLCASSRTGIEETQYFGPGTRLLVL.

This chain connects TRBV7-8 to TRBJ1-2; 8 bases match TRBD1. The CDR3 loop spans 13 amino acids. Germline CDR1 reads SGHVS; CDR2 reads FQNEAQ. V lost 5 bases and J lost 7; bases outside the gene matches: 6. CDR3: CASSPRTGLGYTF. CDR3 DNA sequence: TGTGCCAGCAGCCCACGGACAGGGCTTGGCTACACCTTC.

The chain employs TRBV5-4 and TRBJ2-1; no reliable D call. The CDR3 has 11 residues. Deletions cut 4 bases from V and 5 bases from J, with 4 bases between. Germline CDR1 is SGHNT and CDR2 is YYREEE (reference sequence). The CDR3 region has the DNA TGTGCCAGCAGCGTAAACAATGAGCAGTTCTTC. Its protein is CASSVNNEQFF. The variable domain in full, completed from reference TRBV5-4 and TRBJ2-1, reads ETGVTQSPTHLIKTRGQQVTLRCSSQSGHNTVSWYQQALGQGPQFIFQYYREEENGRGNFPPRFSGLQFPNYSSELNVNALELDDSALYLCASSVNNEQFFGPGTRLTVL.

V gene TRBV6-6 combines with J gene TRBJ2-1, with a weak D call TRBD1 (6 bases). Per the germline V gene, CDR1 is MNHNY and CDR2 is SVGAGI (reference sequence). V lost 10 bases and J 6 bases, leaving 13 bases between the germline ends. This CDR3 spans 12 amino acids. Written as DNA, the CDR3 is TGTGCCACCCAAACAGGGTTCAATGAGCAGTTCTTC. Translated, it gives CATQTGFNEQFF.

The CDR3 bases are TGTGCCAGCTCACAGAGAGTGGCGGGAACTAATGAAAAACTGTTTTTT. Its translation is CASSQRVAGTNEKLFF. The rearrangement joins TRBV18 to TRBJ1-4; D remains ambiguous. Germline V gene data show CDR1 as KGHSH and CDR2 as LQKENI. The V end lost 4 bases, the J end lost 1 base, and 13 bases lay between the germline ends. The CDR3 consists of 16 residues. The full variable domain, rest sourced from reference TRBV18 and TRBJ1-4, is NAGVMQNPRHLVRRRGQEARLRCSPMKGHSHVYWYRQLPEEGLKFMVYLQKENIIDESGMPKERFSAEFPKEGPSILRIQQVVRGDSAAYFCASSQRVAGTNEKLFFGSGTQLSVL.